The entry below describes one T cell receptor (beta chain). The sample holds one count of this clone. There is no known antigen for this receptor. No per-base quality is available; no much larger clone lies one base away. The library was made by the immunoSEQ multiplex PCR assay. TCRdb retrieved this table from immuneACCESS and kept in-frame rearrangements only. Not all clones are present; in checked studies, unresolved V genes account for under half, and no reason is known for the remainder. The sample includes about 28,000 clones, with 91% observed a single time. The top ten constitute approximately 12% of the sample. Relative to germline, V is missing 3 bases and J is missing 0 bases, with 6 bases of the junction outside any gene match. Counted from cysteine to phenylalanine, this CDR3 has 16 amino acids. Only the CDR3 DNA is retained, 48 bases long and in frame from the first base. The germline V gene specifies SGHRS as CDR1 and YFSETQ as CDR2.

The data belong to a study of control samples from healthy donors and cancer patients (dated by TCRdb to about 2020). The sequenced material came from PBMCs. This TCR derives from a man between 45 and 60 years old with lung cancer. In this chain, TRBV5-1 is recombined with TRBJ1-3; 7 central nucleotides agree with TRBD1. The DNA reads TGCGCCAGCAGCTCTACAGGGGCACCCTCTGGAAACACCATATATTTT. This gives the protein CASSSTGAPSGNTIYF.